The clone carrying this TCR beta chain appeared a single time. The antigen is undetermined. The junction departs from the called germline gene at one end, perhaps through a read error. The study extracted blood RNA from unsorted whole blood and also extracted germline DNA. The record originates from a study of tumor-infiltrating lymphocytes in primary liver carcinoma. Broader study findings: Tumor samples exhibited a significantly greater top-250-clone fraction than blood samples (p = 0.039).

This CDR3 has 15 amino acids. The germline gives CDR1 SGHTS, CDR2 YDEGEE. TCR beta cDNA was made from 450 to 500 ng total RNA with a constant-region primer. Libraries covering TCR beta were generated through three nested multiplex PCR rounds (using a slightly modified ARM-PCR). For approximately 11 cycles apiece, the opening two PCR rounds ran with TRBV1-TRBV30 forward primers and a C-beta reverse primer. TCRdb re-called the multiplex PCR reads with MiXCR, one entry per CDR3 protein. The sample yields fewer than 250,000 distinct CDR3 sequences, 65% seen once. This clonotype was sampled from an older woman with primary liver carcinoma and hepatitis B virus infection. This chain links TRBV5-8 with TRBJ1-2; TRBD1 aligns across 12 bases. The source material was peripheral blood. The CDR3 loop is CACRSRDRGLFGYTF. Here the CDR3 DNA reads TGTGCCTGCAGATCCCGGGACAGGGGGCTTTTTGGCTACACCTTC.